The T cell receptor (beta chain) described here comes from a study of shared clonotypes between healthy human individuals. A 200 ng quantity of DNA, some 30,000 T cell genomes, went into the sorted-subset replicate PCRs. Produced via immunoSEQ multiplex PCR; TCRdb's table is partial and in-frame only. The table has roughly 2,000,000 clones, about 95% seen once; the top ten hold 1% to 1.5%. Positive CCR7 selection of CD45RO-negative cells yielded the naive CD8 cells, and terminally differentiated effector memory CD45RA+ cells were excluded. Within Nashville, Tennessee resided all donors, each a Caucasian adult. Concerning this clone itself: The antigen is undetermined.

The study's findings and limits: Shared clonotypes: approximately 5.3% naive CD4, around 3.7% naive CD8, over 2% memory CD4, about 0.4% memory CD8.

Germline CDR1 and CDR2: SGHDT and YYEEEE. This CDR3 comprises 15 residues. V lost 0 bases to trimming and J lost 3 bases, with 12 bases between them. The receptor was derived from a man younger than 35 in good health. This rearrangement joins TRBV5-6 to TRBJ1-2; possible D gene TRBD1, 6 bases. The sample taken for sequencing was naive CD8+ T cells sorted from blood. CDR3 bases: TGTGCCAGCAGCTTGGCCGAGACAGGCCACTATGGCTACACCTTC. Translating gives CASSLAETGHYGYTF.